The text below deals with one T cell receptor (beta chain). The CDR3 totals 19 residues. Sequencing was performed with immunoSEQ multiplex PCR; in TCRdb, only in-frame clones are kept and a portion is missing. Of tens of thousands of clones in the sample, 83% are singletons; the top ten hold under 4%. This sample is part of a study of graft-versus-host responses after intestinal transplantation. The source was PBMCs, collected approximately 1,000 days after transplant. This clonotype was sampled from a human patient who received an intestinal transplant, so some T cells may come from the graft donor. This rearrangement joins TRBV21-1 to TRBJ2-1; the D call in the table, TRBD2, was not verified against the DNA. TRBV21-1 is a pseudogene segment. The CDR3 loop reads CASSKALPASGGLYNEQFF. CDR3 in DNA: TGTGCCAGCAGCAAGGCCCTTCCCGCTAGCGGGGGACTCTACAATGAGCAGTTCTTC.